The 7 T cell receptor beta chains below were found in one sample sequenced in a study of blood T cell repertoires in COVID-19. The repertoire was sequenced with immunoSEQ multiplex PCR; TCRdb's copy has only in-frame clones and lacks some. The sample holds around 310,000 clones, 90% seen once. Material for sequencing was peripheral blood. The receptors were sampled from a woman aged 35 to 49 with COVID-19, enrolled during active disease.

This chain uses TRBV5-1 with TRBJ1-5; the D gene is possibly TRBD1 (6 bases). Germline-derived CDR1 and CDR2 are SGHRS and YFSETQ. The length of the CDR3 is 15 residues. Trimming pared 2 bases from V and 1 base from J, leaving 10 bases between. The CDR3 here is CASSLQGTSNQPQHF. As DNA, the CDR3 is TGCGCCAGCAGCTTACAGGGAACGAGCAATCAGCCCCAGCATTTT. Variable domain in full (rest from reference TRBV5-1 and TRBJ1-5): KAGVTQTPRYLIKTRGQQVTLSCSPISGHRSVSWYQQTPGQGLQFLFEYFSETQRNKGNFPGRFSGRQFSNSRSEMNVSTLELGDSALYLCASSLQGTSNQPQHFGDGTRLSIL.

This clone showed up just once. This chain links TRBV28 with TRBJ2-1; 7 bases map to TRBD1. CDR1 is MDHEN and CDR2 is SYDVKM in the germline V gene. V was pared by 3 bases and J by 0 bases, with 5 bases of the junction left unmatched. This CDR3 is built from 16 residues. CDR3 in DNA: TGTGCCAGCAGTTTCCCTTCAGGGGGCTCCTACAATGAGCAGTTCTTC. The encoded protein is CASSFPSGGSYNEQFF.

As DNA, the CDR3 is TGTGCCAGCCAAGCGGGAGGATTAGGAGATACGCAGTATTTT. Its translation: CASQAGGLGDTQYF. The chain carries TRBV28 and TRBJ2-3; 9 bases map to TRBD2. Germline assignment: CDR1 MDHEN and CDR2 SYDVKM. The CDR3 runs 14 residues. V was clipped by 8 bases and J by 5 bases; unmatched bases: 8.

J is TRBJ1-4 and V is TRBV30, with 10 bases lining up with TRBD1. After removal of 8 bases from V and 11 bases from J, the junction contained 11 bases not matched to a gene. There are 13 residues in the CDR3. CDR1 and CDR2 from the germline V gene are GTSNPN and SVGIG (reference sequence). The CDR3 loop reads CAGDRGRNRKLFF. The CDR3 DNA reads TGTGCCGGTGACAGGGGGCGTAACAGGAAACTGTTTTTT.

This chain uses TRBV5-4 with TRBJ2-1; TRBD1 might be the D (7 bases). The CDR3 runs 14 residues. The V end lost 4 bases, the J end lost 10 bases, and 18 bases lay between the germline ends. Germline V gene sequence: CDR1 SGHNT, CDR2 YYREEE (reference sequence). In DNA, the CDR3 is TGTGCCAGCAGCCCCGTTGGACAGGCGGGGGAGCAGTTCTTC. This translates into CASSPVGQAGEQFF.

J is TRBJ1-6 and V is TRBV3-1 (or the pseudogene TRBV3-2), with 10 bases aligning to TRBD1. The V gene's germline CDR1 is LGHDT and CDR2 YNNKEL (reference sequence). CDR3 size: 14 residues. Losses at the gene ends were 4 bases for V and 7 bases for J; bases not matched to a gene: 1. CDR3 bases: TGTGCCAGCAGCCGACAGGGGGCGAATTCACCCCTCCACTTT. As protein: CASSRQGANSPLHF.

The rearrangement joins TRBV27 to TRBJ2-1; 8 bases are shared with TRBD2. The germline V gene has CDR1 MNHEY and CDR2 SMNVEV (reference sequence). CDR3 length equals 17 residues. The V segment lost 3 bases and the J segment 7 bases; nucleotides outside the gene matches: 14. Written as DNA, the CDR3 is TGTGCCAGCAGTTTGCTAGCGGGCGGGGCCGTTTGGAATGAGCAGTTCTTC. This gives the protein CASSLLAGGAVWNEQFF.